This T cell receptor beta chain was recorded in a study of molecular identifiers for immune sequencing clone quantification. Notes on the study in general: The sizes of highly expanded clones could be underestimated when identical TCR molecules share a barcode. Under 1% of molecules in naive cells, but over 99% of effector molecules, belonged to clones above 20 RNA copies.

This clonotype has ten or more counts. Its antigen remains unidentified. This CDR3 has 16 amino acids. Germline V gene data show CDR1 as SGHRS and CDR2 as YFSETQ. V lost 2 bases to trimming and J lost 1 base; unmatched junction nucleotides: 8. TCR libraries were built in bulk with a published protocol and specific TCR primers. TCRdb reanalysed the PCR reads using MiXCR and keeps one entry per CDR3 protein. The sample contains about 630,000 distinct CDR3 sequences, 25% of which appear only once. The V call is TRBV5-1, the J call TRBJ2-7; 8 nucleotides agree with TRBD1. Sequenced material: naive CD8+ T cells from blood, with Jurkat cell RNA spiked in. As for subset: FACS-sorted CD8+CD4-CCR7+CD45RA+ naive T cells. This receptor was identified in a human donor in good health. Some libraries in this study had Jurkat cell RNA spiked in. This CDR3 is CASSFSSGGASYEQYF. DNA for the CDR3: TGCGCCAGCAGCTTCTCCTCAGGGGGCGCTTCCTACGAGCAGTACTTC. Combining the CDR3 with reference TRBV5-1 and TRBJ2-7 gives the whole variable domain KAGVTQTPRYLIKTRGQQVTLSCSPISGHRSVSWYQQTPGQGLQFLFEYFSETQRNKGNFPGRFSGRQFSNSRSEMNVSTLELGDSALYLCASSFSSGGASYEQYFGPGTRLTVT.